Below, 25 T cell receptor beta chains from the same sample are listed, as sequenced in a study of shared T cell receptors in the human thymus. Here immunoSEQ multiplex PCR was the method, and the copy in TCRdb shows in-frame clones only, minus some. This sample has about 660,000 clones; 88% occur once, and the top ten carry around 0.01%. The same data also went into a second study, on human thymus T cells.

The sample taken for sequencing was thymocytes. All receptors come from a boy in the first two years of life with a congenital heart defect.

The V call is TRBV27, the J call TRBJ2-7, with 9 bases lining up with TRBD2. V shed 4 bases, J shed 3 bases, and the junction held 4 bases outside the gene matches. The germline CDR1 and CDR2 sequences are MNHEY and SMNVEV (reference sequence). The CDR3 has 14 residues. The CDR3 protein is CASSSSGEDYEQYF. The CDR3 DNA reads TGTGCCAGCAGTTCTAGCGGGGAGGACTACGAGCAGTACTTC.

The CDR3 loop is CASSERITGSSGGEQFF. CDR3 nucleotides: TGTGCCAGCAGTGAAAGAATTACGGGTTCTAGCGGGGGTGAGCAGTTCTTC. The chain couples TRBV6-1 to TRBJ2-1; TRBD2 matches 10 bases. CDR1 MNHNS and CDR2 SASEGT come from the germline V gene. J gave up 9 bases and V 2 bases, and 13 bases lay outside the gene matches. The CDR3 loop spans 17 amino acids.

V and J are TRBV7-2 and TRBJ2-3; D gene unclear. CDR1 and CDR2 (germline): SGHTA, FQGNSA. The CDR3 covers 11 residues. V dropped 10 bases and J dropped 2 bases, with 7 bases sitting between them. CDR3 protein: CATSNTDTQYF. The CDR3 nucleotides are TGTGCCACATCAAACACAGATACGCAGTATTTT.

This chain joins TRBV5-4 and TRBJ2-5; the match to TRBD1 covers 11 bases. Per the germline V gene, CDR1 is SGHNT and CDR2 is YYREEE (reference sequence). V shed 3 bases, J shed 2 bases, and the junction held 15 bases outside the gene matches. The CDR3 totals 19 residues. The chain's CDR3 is CASSSSTGTGGTRQETQYF. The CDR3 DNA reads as TGTGCCAGCAGCTCCAGCACCGGGACAGGGGGAACTAGGCAAGAGACCCAGTACTTC.

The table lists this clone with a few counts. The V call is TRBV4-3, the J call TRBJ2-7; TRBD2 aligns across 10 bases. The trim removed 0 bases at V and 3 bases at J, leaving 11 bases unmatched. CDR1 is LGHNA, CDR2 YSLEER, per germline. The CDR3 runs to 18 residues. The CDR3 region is CASSQDLFWASGSYEQYF. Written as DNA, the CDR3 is TGCGCCAGCAGCCAAGATTTATTTTGGGCTAGCGGGAGCTACGAGCAGTACTTC.

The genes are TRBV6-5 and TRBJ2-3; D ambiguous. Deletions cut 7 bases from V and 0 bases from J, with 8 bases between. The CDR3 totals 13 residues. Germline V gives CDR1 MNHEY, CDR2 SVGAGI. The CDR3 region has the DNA TGTGCCAGCAATGGGCTAAGCACAGATACGCAGTATTTT. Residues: CASNGLSTDTQYF.

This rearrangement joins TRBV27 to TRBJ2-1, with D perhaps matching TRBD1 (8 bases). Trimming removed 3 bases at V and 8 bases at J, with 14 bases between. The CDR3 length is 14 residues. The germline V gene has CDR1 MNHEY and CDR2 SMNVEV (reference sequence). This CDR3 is CASSFQGAGDEQFF. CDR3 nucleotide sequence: TGTGCCAGCAGTTTTCAGGGGGCGGGGGATGAGCAGTTCTTC.

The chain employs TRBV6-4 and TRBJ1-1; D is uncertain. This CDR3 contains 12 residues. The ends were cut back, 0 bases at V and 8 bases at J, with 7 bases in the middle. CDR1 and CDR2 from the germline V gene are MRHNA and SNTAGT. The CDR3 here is CASSDSTQEAFF. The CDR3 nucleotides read TGTGCCAGCAGTGACTCCACACAGGAAGCTTTCTTT.

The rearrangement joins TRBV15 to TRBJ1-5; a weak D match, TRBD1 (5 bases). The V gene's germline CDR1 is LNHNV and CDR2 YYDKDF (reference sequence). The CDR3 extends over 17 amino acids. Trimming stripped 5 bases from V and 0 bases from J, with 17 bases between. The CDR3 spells CATSAKRGQCSNQPQHF. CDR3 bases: TGTGCCACCAGCGCAAAAAGGGGCCAGTGTAGCAATCAGCCCCAGCATTTT. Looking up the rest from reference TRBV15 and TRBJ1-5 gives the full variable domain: DAMVIQNPRYQVTQFGKPVTLSCSQTLNHNVMYWYQQKSSQAPKLLFHYYDKDFNNEADTPDNFQSRRPNTSFCFLDIRSPGLGDTAMYLCATSAKRGQCSNQPQHFGDGTRLSIL.

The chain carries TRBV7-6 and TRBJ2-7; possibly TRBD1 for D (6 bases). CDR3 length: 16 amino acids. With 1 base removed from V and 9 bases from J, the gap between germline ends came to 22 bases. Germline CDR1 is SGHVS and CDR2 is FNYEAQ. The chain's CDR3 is CASSLVSDDRTRGQYF. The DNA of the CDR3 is TGTGCCAGCAGCTTAGTCAGCGACGACCGGACCAGGGGGCAGTACTTC.

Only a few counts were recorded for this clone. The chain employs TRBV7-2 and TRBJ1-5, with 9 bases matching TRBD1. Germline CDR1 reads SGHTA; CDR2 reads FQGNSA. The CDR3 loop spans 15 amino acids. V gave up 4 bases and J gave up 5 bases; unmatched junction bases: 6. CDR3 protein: CASSSDRGVDQPQHF. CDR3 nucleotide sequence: TGTGCCAGCAGCTCGGACAGGGGAGTTGATCAGCCCCAGCATTTT.

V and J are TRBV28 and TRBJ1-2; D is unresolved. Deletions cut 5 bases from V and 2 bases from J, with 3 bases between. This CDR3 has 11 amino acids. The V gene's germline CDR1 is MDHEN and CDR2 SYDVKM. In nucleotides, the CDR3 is TGTGCCAGCAGTCAGAACTATGGCTACACCTTC. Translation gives CASSQNYGYTF.

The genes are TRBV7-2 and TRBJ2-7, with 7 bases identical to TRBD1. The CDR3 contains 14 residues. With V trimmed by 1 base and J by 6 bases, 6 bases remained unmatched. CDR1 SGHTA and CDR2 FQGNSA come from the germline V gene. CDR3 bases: TGTGCCAGCAGCTTAGAGACAGGGTTGGGCGAGCAGTACTTC. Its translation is CASSLETGLGEQYF.

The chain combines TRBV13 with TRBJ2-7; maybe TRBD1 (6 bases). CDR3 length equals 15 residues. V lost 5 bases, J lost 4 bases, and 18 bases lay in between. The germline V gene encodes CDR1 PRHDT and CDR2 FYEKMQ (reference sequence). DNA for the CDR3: TGTGCCAGCAGCCCCTACCTACAGGGATTTTACGAGCAGTACTTC. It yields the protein CASSPYLQGFYEQYF.

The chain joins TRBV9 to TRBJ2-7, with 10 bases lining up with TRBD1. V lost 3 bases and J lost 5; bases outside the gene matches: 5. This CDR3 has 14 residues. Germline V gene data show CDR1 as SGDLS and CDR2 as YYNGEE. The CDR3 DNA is TGTGCCAGCAGCGCGGGACAGGGGACCAACGAGCAGTACTTC. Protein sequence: CASSAGQGTNEQYF. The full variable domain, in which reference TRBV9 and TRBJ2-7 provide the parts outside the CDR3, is DSGVTQTPKHLITATGQRVTLRCSPRSGDLSVYWYQQSLDQGLQFLIQYYNGEERAKGNILERFSAQQFPDLHSELNLSSLELGDSALYFCASSAGQGTNEQYFGPGTRLTVT.

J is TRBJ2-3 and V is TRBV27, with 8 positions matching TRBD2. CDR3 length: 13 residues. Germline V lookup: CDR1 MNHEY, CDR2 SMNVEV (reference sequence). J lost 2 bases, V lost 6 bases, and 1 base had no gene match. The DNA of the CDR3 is TGTGCCAGCAGGACTAGCGACACAGATACGCAGTATTTT. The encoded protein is CASRTSDTDTQYF.

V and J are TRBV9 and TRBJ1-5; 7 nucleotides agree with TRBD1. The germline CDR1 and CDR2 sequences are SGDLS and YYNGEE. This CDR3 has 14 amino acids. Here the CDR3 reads CVRGQQYSNQPQHF. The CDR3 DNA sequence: TGTGTCAGGGGACAGCAGTATAGCAATCAGCCCCAGCATTTT.

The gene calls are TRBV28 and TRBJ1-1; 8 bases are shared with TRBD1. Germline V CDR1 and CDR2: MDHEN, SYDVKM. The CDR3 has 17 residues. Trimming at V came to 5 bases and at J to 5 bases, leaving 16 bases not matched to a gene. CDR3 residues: CASSLSARTGCCTEAFF. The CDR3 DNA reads TGTGCCAGCAGTCTTTCCGCGAGGACAGGGTGTTGTACTGAAGCTTTCTTT.

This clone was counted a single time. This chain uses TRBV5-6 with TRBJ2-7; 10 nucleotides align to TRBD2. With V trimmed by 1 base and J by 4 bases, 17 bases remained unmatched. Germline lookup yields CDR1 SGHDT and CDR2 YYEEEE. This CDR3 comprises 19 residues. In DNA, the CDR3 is TGTGCCAGCAGCTTGTATCCCAAAGCTCTAGCGGGAGTATGGTACGAGCAGTACTTC. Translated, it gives CASSLYPKALAGVWYEQYF.

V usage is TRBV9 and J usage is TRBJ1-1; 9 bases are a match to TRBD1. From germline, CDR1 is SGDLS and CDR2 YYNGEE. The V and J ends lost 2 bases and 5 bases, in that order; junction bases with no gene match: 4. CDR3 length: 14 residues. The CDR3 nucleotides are TGTGCCAGCAGCGTTCACAGGGGGCAGACTGAAGCTTTCTTT. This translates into CASSVHRGQTEAFF.

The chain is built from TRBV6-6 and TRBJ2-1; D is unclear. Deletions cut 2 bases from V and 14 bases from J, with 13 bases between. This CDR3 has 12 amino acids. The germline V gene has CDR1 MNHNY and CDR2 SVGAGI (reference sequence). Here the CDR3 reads CASSYGPPPEFF. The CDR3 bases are TGTGCCAGCAGTTACGGTCCCCCGCCGGAGTTCTTC.

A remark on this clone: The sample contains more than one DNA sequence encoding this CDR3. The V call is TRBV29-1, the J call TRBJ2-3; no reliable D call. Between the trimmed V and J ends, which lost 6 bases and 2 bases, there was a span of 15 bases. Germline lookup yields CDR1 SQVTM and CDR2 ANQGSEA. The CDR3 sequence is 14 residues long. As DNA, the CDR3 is TGCAGCGTCACCCCGCCTGGCTCCACAGATACGCAGTATTTT. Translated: CSVTPPGSTDTQYF.

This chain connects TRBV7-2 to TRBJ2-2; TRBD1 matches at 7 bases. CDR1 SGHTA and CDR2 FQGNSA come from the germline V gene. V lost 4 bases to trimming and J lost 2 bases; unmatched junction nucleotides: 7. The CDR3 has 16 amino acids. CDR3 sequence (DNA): TGTGCCAGCAGCTCTCGACAGGGACATAACACCGGGGAGCTGTTTTTT. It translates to CASSSRQGHNTGELFF.

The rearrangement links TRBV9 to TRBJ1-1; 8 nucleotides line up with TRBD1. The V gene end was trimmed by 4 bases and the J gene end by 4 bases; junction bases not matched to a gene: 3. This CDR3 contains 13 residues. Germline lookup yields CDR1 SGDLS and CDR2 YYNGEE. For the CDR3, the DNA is TGTGCCAGCAGCCCCAGGGGGCGCACTGAAGCTTTCTTT. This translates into CASSPRGRTEAFF.

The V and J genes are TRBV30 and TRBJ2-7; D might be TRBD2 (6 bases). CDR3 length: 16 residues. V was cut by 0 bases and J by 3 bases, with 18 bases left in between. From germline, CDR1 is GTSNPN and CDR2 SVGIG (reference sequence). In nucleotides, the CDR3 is TGTGCCTGGAGTGTACGGGGAACTAGGCGGGACTACGAGCAGTACTTC. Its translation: CAWSVRGTRRDYEQYF.